These 5 T cell receptor beta chains originate from one sample sequenced in a study of response to subunit inactivated influenza vaccine. TCRdb re-called the RT-PCR reads with MiXCR, one entry per CDR3 protein. This table has a few hundred thousand distinct CDR3 sequences, 12% to 15% appearing once. Sample: PBMCs from blood, taken 11 to 12 days after vaccination. These receptors were taken from a man aged 50-60 years who received an inactivated influenza vaccine.

The V call is TRBV5-4, the J call TRBJ2-2; 12 nucleotides agree with TRBD2. The CDR3 consists of 17 residues. CDR1 and CDR2 (germline): SGHNT, YYREEE (reference sequence). Losses at the gene ends were 5 bases for V and 7 bases for J; bases not matched to a gene: 12. The CDR3 nucleotides are TGTGCCAGCAGTTCGCGGACTAGCGGGATATCGAGCGGGGAGCTGTTTTTT. Translation gives CASSSRTSGISSGELFF.

The CDR3 DNA is TGTGCCAGCAGCCAGGGACGGCTGAACACTGAAGCTTTCTTT. Translation: CASSQGRLNTEAFF. The chain uses TRBV2 and TRBJ1-1; the D gene is possibly TRBD1 (5 bases). CDR3 length: 14 residues. Germline V CDR1 and CDR2: SNHLY, FYNNEI. The ends were cut back, 6 bases at V and 0 bases at J, with 11 bases in the middle.

This clonotype showed up many times. V and J are TRBV5-1 and TRBJ2-7, with D perhaps being TRBD1 or TRBD2 (5 bases each). Germline lookup yields CDR1 SGHRS and CDR2 YFSETQ. Trimming stripped 0 bases from V and 0 bases from J, with 10 bases between. The CDR3 is 15 residues long. The CDR3 nucleotides read TGCGCCAGCAGCTTGGGGGGGAGCACCTCCTACGAGCAGTACTTC. It encodes CASSLGGSTSYEQYF.

This chain connects TRBV2 to TRBJ2-7; D may match TRBD1 or TRBD2 (6 bases each). Per germline, CDR1 SNHLY and CDR2 FYNNEI. The CDR3 sequence is 13 residues long. The V and J ends lost 4 bases and 0 bases respectively, with 7 bases between them. The CDR3 DNA is TGTGCCAGCAGTGCGGGGGCCTCCTACGAGCAGTACTTC. It translates to CASSAGASYEQYF.

This rearrangement joins TRBV27 to TRBJ1-5, with D possibly matching TRBD1 (6 bases). V dropped 6 bases and J dropped 4 bases, with 13 bases sitting between them. CDR3 length: 14 amino acids. Germline-derived CDR1 and CDR2 are MNHEY and SMNVEV (reference sequence). CDR3 protein: CASRDSIRNQPQHF. CDR3 nucleotide sequence: TGTGCCAGCAGGGACAGCATACGGAATCAGCCCCAGCATTTT.